Each of the 4 T cell receptor beta chains below was sequenced from the same sample in a study of blood T cells in healthy people across ages. Together with a sample-barcoded 5' primer, a J-beta primer mix was included in a second PCR lasting roughly 6 to 12 cycles. MiXCR, run by TCRdb on the 5' RACE reads, gives a single entry per CDR3 protein. The table lists 850,000 to 1,000,000 distinct CDR3 sequences, 45% to 50% of them singletons, with around 15% in the top ten. The sequenced sample was blood. Source of these receptors: a man aged 25 to 45 in good health.

The chain couples TRBV2 to TRBJ2-2; 8 bases are shared with TRBD2. CDR3 length: 17 amino acids. The trim removed 5 bases at V and 9 bases at J, leaving 17 bases unmatched. Germline CDR1 and CDR2: SNHLY and FYNNEI. CDR3 amino acids: CASSLPSSGSGPRELFF. The CDR3 nucleotides are TGTGCCAGCAGTCTCCCTTCCAGCGGGAGCGGTCCGCGGGAGCTGTTTTTT.

In its sample, this clonotype was seen many times. V and J are TRBV29-1 and TRBJ2-1, with 10 bases aligning to TRBD1. Losses at the gene ends were 4 bases for V and 8 bases for J; bases not matched to a gene: 8. Germline CDR1 and CDR2: SQVTM and ANQGSEA. This CDR3 is built from 14 residues. The CDR3 reads CSVAGTGVWYEQFF. In DNA form, the CDR3 reads TGCAGCGTTGCCGGGACAGGGGTTTGGTATGAGCAGTTCTTC.

The chain combines TRBV5-1 with TRBJ1-5; TRBD1 matches 7 bases. Germline loops: CDR1 SGHRS, CDR2 YFSETQ. The CDR3 is made up of 13 amino acids. V was pared by 5 bases and J by 7 bases, with 6 bases of the junction left unmatched. The CDR3 spells CASRIGTEQPQHF. The CDR3, as DNA: TGCGCCAGCAGGATCGGGACAGAACAGCCCCAGCATTTT.

J is TRBJ1-2 and V is TRBV20-1; no reliable D call. The germline V gene encodes CDR1 DFQATT and CDR2 SNEGSKA (reference sequence). The CDR3 loop spans 12 amino acids. The V gene lost 1 base and the J gene lost 4 bases, with 7 bases spanning the gap. The CDR3 DNA is TGCAGTGCTAGAGGACCGGCCTATGGCTACACCTTC. Amino acids: CSARGPAYGYTF.